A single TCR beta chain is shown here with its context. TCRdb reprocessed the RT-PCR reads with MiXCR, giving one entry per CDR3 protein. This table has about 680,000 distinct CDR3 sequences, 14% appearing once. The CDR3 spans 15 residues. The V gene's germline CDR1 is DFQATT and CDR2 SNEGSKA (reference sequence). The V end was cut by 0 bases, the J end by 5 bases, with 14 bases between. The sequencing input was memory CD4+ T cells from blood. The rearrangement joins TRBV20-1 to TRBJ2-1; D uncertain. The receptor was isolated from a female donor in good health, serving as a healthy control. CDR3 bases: TGCAGTGCTAGAGATCGACGGAGTTGGGACAATGAGCAGTTCTTC. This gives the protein CSARDRRSWDNEQFF.